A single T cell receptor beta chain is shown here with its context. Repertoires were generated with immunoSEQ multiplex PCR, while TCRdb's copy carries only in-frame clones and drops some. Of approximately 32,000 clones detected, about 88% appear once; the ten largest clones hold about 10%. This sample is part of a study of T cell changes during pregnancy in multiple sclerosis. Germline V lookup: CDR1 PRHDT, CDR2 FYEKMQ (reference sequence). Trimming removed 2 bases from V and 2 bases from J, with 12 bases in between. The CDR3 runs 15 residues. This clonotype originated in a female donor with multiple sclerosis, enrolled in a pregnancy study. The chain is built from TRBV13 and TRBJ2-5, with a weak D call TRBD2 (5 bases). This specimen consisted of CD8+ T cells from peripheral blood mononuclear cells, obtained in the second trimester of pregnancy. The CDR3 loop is CASSLKGGGQETQYF. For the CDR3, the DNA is TGTGCCAGCAGCTTAAAGGGTGGAGGACAAGAGACCCAGTACTTC.